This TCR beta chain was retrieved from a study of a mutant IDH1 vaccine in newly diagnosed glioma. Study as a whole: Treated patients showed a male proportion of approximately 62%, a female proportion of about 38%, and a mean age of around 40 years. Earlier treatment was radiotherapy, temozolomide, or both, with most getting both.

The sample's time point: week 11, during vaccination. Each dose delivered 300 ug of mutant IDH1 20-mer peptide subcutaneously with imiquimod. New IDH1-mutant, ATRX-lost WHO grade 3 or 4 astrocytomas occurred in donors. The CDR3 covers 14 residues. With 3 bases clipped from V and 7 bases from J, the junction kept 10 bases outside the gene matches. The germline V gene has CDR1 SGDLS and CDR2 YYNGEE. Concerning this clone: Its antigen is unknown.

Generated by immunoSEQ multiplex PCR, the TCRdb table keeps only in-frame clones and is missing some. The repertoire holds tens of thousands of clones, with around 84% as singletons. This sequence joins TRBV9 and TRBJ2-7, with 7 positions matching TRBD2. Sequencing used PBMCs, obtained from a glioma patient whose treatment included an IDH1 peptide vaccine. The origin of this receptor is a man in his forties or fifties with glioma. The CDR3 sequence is CASSGGGSMGEQYF. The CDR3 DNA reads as TGTGCCAGCAGCGGGGGCGGGAGTATGGGGGAGCAGTACTTC.